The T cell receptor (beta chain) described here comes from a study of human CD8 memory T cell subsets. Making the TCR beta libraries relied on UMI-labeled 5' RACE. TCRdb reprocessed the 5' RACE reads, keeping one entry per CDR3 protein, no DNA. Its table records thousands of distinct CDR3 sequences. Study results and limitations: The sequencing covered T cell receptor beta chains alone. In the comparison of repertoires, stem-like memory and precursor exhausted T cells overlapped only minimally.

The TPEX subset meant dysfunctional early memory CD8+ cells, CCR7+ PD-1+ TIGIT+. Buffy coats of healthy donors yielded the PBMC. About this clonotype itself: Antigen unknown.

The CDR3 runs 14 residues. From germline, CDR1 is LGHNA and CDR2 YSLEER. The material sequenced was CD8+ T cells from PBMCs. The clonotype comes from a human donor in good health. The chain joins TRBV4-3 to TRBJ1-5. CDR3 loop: CASSQERGLWPQHF.